This TCR beta chain was obtained from a study of blood T cell repertoires in COVID-19. Study details: In each case, the material was cDNA or gDNA derived from T cells, B-cell-depleted T cells, or PBMCs.

V lost 5 bases, J lost 1 base, and 14 bases lay in between. CDR1 is GTSNPN and CDR2 is SVGIG in the germline V gene (reference sequence). The CDR3 spans 14 residues. Patients in Seattle were enrolled during active infection, then followed longitudinally. Data came from immunoSEQ multiplex PCR; TCRdb stores just in-frame clones and leaves some out. The sample yields 150,000 or so clones, about 76% seen once. This clone was detected a few times. The clonotype was recovered from a woman aged 70-85 years with COVID-19, enrolled during active disease. The V call is TRBV30, the J call TRBJ1-2; the D is unclear. Input material: peripheral blood. CDR3 bases: TGTGCCTGGGACGACGGAGGATTTAACTATGGCTACACCTTC. Its protein product is CAWDDGGFNYGYTF. The full variable domain, in which reference TRBV30 and TRBJ1-2 provide the parts outside the CDR3, is SQTIHQWPATLVQPVGSPLSLECTVEGTSNPNLYWYRQAAGRGLQLLFYSVGIGQISSEVPQNLSASRPQDRQFILSSKKLLLSDSGFYLCAWDDGGFNYGYTFGSGTRLTVV.